Below, 26 T cell receptor beta chains from the same sample are listed, as sequenced in a study of blood T cell repertoires in COVID-19. Clones were read by immunoSEQ multiplex PCR, and TCRdb kept only the in-frame ones, dropping some. The sample has around 250,000 clones, 75% to 90% seen once; the top ten hold around 0.87%. Sequenced input: PBMCs or T cells enriched from blood (not recorded which). The receptor set was obtained from a man aged 50-59 years who had been exposed to COVID-19.

The chain uses TRBV19 and TRBJ2-1; 9 nucleotides agree with TRBD2. This CDR3 comprises 14 residues. CDR1 is LNHDA, CDR2 SQIVND, per germline (reference sequence). V lost 6 bases to trimming and J lost 8 bases; unmatched junction nucleotides: 8. CDR3 coding DNA: TGTGCCAGTAGGAGTAGCGGGAGAGGGGATGAGCAGTTCTTC. It encodes CASRSSGRGDEQFF.

J is TRBJ2-2 and V is TRBV10-1; 10 nucleotides match TRBD2. The CDR3 totals 15 residues. Trimming removed 4 bases from V and 5 bases from J; junction bases left unmatched: 4. Germline-derived CDR1 and CDR2 are WNHNN and SYGVQD (reference sequence). The CDR3 DNA reads TGCGCCAGCAGTGCCCTAGCGGGAGAGACCGGGGAGCTGTTTTTT. Translating it yields CASSALAGETGELFF.

The chain uses TRBV21-1 and TRBJ2-7; TRBD2, the table's D call, lacks a check against the DNA. TRBV21-1 is designated a pseudogene. The CDR3 extends over 18 amino acids. CDR3: CASTFGGVSVLVSYEQYV. The CDR3 coding sequence is TGTGCCAGCACCTTCGGGGGGGTTTCGGTCTTAGTCTCCTACGAGCAGTACGTC.

This clone was counted a single time. The J gene is TRBJ1-2, the V gene TRBV7-3; D is ambiguous. This CDR3 comprises 15 residues. The V end was cut by 1 base, the J end by 8 bases, with 17 bases between. Germline CDR1 SGHTA, CDR2 FQGTGA. CDR3 in DNA: TGTGCCAGCAGCTTAAGTGGGCGGACTAAGGGAGGCTACACCTTC. It translates to CASSLSGRTKGGYTF.

The V gene is TRBV4-2, the J gene TRBJ1-5; D is perhaps TRBD1 (5 bases). Germline values: CDR1 LGHNA, CDR2 YNFKEQ. Trimming pared 1 base from V and 2 bases from J, leaving 9 bases between. The CDR3 spans 15 residues. The CDR3: CASSQGQGGNQPQHF. The CDR3 DNA reads as TGTGCCAGCAGCCAAGGTCAGGGCGGCAATCAGCCCCAGCATTTT.

The rearrangement joins TRBV5-6 to TRBJ2-7; a weak D match, TRBD1 (6 bases). V shed 7 bases and J shed 0 bases, with 17 bases lying between them. The germline V gene encodes CDR1 SGHDT and CDR2 YYEEEE. CDR3 size: 15 residues. The CDR3 loop reads CASHLYRDNSYEQYV. The CDR3 nucleotides are TGTGCCAGCCACCTGTACAGGGACAACTCCTACGAGCAGTACGTC.

The chain links TRBV6-6 to TRBJ2-7; 13 bases line up with TRBD2. Germline V gene lookup returns CDR1 MNHNY and CDR2 SVGAGI (reference sequence). V gave up 5 bases and J gave up 4 bases; unmatched junction bases: 8. The CDR3 has 16 amino acids. The CDR3 nucleotides read TGTGCCAGCAGTAAGACTAGCGGGGGGAGTCTTTACGAGCAGTACTTC. This codes for CASSKTSGGSLYEQYF.

The chain combines TRBV6-5 with TRBJ1-5; no definite D call. V gave up 6 bases and J gave up 5 bases, with 17 bases separating them. Germline V gene data show CDR1 as MNHEY and CDR2 as SVGAGI. The CDR3 is made up of 15 amino acids. This chain's CDR3 is CASSPRPDSYQPQHF. The CDR3 region has the DNA TGTGCCAGCAGCCCCCGCCCCGACTCCTATCAGCCCCAGCATTTT.

The V and J genes are TRBV6-1 and TRBJ1-2, with D maybe TRBD1 (5 bases). The CDR3 contains 14 residues. The germline V gene encodes CDR1 MNHNS and CDR2 SASEGT. Trimming pared 3 bases from V and 2 bases from J, leaving 10 bases between. This chain's CDR3 is CASSEVGGNYGYTF. DNA of the CDR3: TGTGCCAGCAGTGAGGTCGGGGGGAACTATGGCTACACCTTC.

This clone was observed a few times. The chain links TRBV28 to TRBJ1-2; 9 bases are shared with TRBD1. After removal of 6 bases from V and 4 bases from J, the junction contained 15 bases not matched to a gene. CDR3 length equals 17 residues. Per the germline V gene, CDR1 is MDHEN and CDR2 is SYDVKM. The CDR3 DNA follows: TGTGCCAGCAGCTTCTTGTCTGGGACAGGGCAATCCTATGGCTACACCTTC. Its protein is CASSFLSGTGQSYGYTF.

The chain joins TRBV28 to TRBJ2-7, with 9 bases matching TRBD1. Germline V gene sequence: CDR1 MDHEN, CDR2 SYDVKM. This CDR3 comprises 15 residues. After removal of 4 bases from V and 4 bases from J, the junction contained 8 bases not matched to a gene. CDR3 nucleotide sequence: TGTGCCAGCAGTTCCGCGGACAGGGGCCAGTACGAGCAGTACGTC. Protein product: CASSSADRGQYEQYV.

The chain couples TRBV6-5 to TRBJ2-3; 11 nucleotides line up with TRBD1. The CDR3 has 15 residues. Germline V gene lookup returns CDR1 MNHEY and CDR2 SVGAGI. V shed 6 bases and J 4 bases; nucleotides not matched to a gene: 6. CDR3 sequence reads: CASRDRGHPSDTQYF. The CDR3 DNA sequence: TGTGCCAGCAGGGACAGGGGGCATCCATCAGATACGCAGTATTTT.

About this clone itself: A junction end diverges from the germline sequence, so it may reflect a read error. The chain uses TRBV7-7 and TRBJ1-1, with unresolved D. The germline CDR1 and CDR2 sequences are SSHAT and FNYEAQ (reference sequence). CDR3 size: 15 residues. CDR3 in amino acids: CASSPWEGRNTEAFF. The CDR3 DNA follows: TGTGCTAGCAGCCCTTGGGAAGGGAGGAACACTGAAGCTTTCTTT.

This clone was observed once. The chain joins TRBV30 to TRBJ1-5; 7 bases line up with TRBD1. The ends lost 6 bases at V and 1 base at J; junction bases unmatched: 6. Germline loops: CDR1 GTSNPN, CDR2 SVGIG (reference sequence). CDR3 length equals 14 residues. The CDR3 loop is CACNRGQSNQPQHF. The DNA for the CDR3 is TGTGCCTGTAACAGGGGACAAAGCAATCAGCCCCAGCATTTT.

This rearrangement joins TRBV4-1 to TRBJ1-4, with 8 bases that match TRBD1. The length of the CDR3 is 15 residues. The V gene end was trimmed by 1 base and the J gene end by 12 bases; junction bases not matched to a gene: 10. From germline, CDR1 is MGHRA and CDR2 YSYEKL. The DNA of the CDR3 is TGCGCCAGCAGCCAAGGGGCAGGGGGCCTCATGGAACTGTTTTTT. Amino acid sequence: CASSQGAGGLMELFF.

The chain links TRBV7-2 to TRBJ2-3, with TRBD1 matching over 7 bases. With 2 bases clipped from V and 6 bases from J, the junction kept 8 bases outside the gene matches. The CDR3 is 15 amino acids. The V gene's germline CDR1 is SGHTA and CDR2 FQGNSA. The CDR3 region is CASSLQRQGADTQYF. Here the CDR3 DNA reads TGTGCCAGCAGCTTACAAAGACAGGGTGCGGATACGCAGTATTTT.

This clone was recorded only once. This chain joins TRBV6-5 and TRBJ2-1, with 7 bases fitting TRBD1. Germline lookup yields CDR1 MNHEY and CDR2 SVGAGI. CDR3 length: 13 amino acids. V lost 2 bases, J lost 11 bases, and 6 bases stayed unmatched. The CDR3 sequence: CASSYTLGQQQFF. In DNA, the CDR3 is TGTGCCAGCAGTTACACCCTGGGACAGCAGCAGTTCTTC.

A few counts support this clone. V and J are TRBV28 and TRBJ1-5; 7 nucleotides agree with TRBD1. Germline values: CDR1 MDHEN, CDR2 SYDVKM. V dropped 2 bases and J dropped 0; count of bases not matched to a gene: 7. The CDR3 is 17 amino acids. The CDR3 loop is CASSLPGTVYSNQPQHF. CDR3 DNA: TGTGCCAGCAGTTTACCCGGGACAGTCTATAGCAATCAGCCCCAGCATTTT. The full variable domain, rest sourced from reference TRBV28 and TRBJ1-5, is DVKVTQSSRYLVKRTGEKVFLECVQDMDHENMFWYRQDPGLGLRLIYFSYDVKMKEKGDIPEGYSVSREKKERFSLILESASTNQTSMYLCASSLPGTVYSNQPQHFGDGTRLSIL.

The V call is TRBV5-4, the J call TRBJ2-7, with TRBD1 identical over 9 bases. Per the germline V gene, CDR1 is SGHNT and CDR2 is YYREEE (reference sequence). The ends lost 2 bases at V and 3 bases at J; junction bases unmatched: 3. The CDR3 length is 14 residues. The CDR3 spells CASSLGTGFYEQYF. For the CDR3, the DNA is TGTGCCAGCAGCTTAGGGACAGGGTTCTACGAGCAGTACTTC.

J is TRBJ1-2 and V is TRBV18; D ambiguous. V was clipped by 0 bases and J by 8 bases, with 13 bases between them. The CDR3 loop spans 14 amino acids. Germline V CDR1 and CDR2: KGHSH, LQKENI. This chain's CDR3 is CASSPPGAGRGYTF. CDR3 in DNA: TGTGCCAGCTCACCACCTGGTGCGGGTAGAGGCTACACCTTC.

The chain carries TRBV12-3 or TRBV12-4 and TRBJ2-5; TRBD1 agrees at 9 bases. The V and J ends lost 6 bases and 4 bases, in that order; junction bases with no gene match: 3. This CDR3 spans 13 amino acids. This chain's CDR3 is CASRETGGETQYF. In DNA, the CDR3 is TGTGCCAGCAGGGAGACAGGGGGAGAGACCCAGTACTTC.

The chain has TRBV9 and TRBJ2-3; 9 nucleotides agree with TRBD1. The CDR3 runs 16 residues. Per germline, CDR1 SGDLS and CDR2 YYNGEE. The junction had 8 bases not matched to a gene; V was cut back by 3 bases and J by 3 bases. The CDR3 DNA reads TGTGCCAGCAGCGAACAGGGGGCTTTTGGAACAGATACGCAGTATTTT. This translates into CASSEQGAFGTDTQYF. The complete variable domain, with remaining parts taken from reference TRBV9 and TRBJ2-3, reads DSGVTQTPKHLITATGQRVTLRCSPRSGDLSVYWYQQSLDQGLQFLIQYYNGEERAKGNILERFSAQQFPDLHSELNLSSLELGDSALYFCASSEQGAFGTDTQYFGPGTRLTVL.

The genes are TRBV3-1 (or the pseudogene TRBV3-2) and TRBJ2-7; D perhaps matches TRBD1 (5 bases). The germline CDR1 and CDR2 sequences are LGHDT and YNNKEL (reference sequence). This CDR3 is 18 amino acids long. V was trimmed by 1 base and J by 2 bases, leaving 21 bases between them. DNA for the CDR3: TGTGCCAGCAGCCAAGGGCAGTTTAGAGGACACCCAGCCTACGAGCAGTACTTC. Its translation is CASSQGQFRGHPAYEQYF.

The J gene is TRBJ1-1, the V gene TRBV28; unclear D gene. V lost 3 bases and J lost 0, with 20 bases in between. The germline V gene encodes CDR1 MDHEN and CDR2 SYDVKM. The CDR3 extends over 18 amino acids. CDR3 DNA sequence: TGTGCCAGCAGTTTCGGTCAGGCGTTCTTGGGAGTGAACACTGAAGCTTTCTTT. Translation: CASSFGQAFLGVNTEAFF.

This clone was detected only once. The chain links TRBV6-5 to TRBJ1-3; maybe TRBD1 (6 bases). This CDR3 is built from 14 residues. Germline values: CDR1 MNHEY, CDR2 SVGAGI. V dropped 6 bases and J dropped 0 bases, with 9 bases sitting between them. The CDR3 is CASRPTGSGNTIYF. The CDR3 DNA is TGTGCCAGCAGACCGACAGGCTCTGGAAACACCATATATTTT.

The rearrangement uses TRBV10-3 and TRBJ1-1; D possibly corresponds to TRBD1 (5 bases). The CDR3 runs 14 residues. The germline V gene has CDR1 ENHRY and CDR2 SYGVKD. Trimming stripped 0 bases from V and 1 base from J, with 6 bases between. The CDR3 protein is CAISESGGNTEAFF. The CDR3 coding sequence is TGTGCCATCAGTGAGTCGGGGGGGAACACTGAAGCTTTCTTT.